This T cell receptor (beta chain) was identified during a study of long-term antiretroviral therapy in people with HIV. Germline values: CDR1 MGHRA, CDR2 YSYEKL. The V end lost 0 bases, the J end lost 4 bases, and 12 bases lay between the germline ends. The CDR3 extends over 15 amino acids. Survey-level resolution applied to immunoSEQ assay v3.0. Measured with immunoSEQ multiplex PCR; TCRdb has only the in-frame clones, and not every one. Of tens of thousands of clones listed, 70% to 90% are singletons. V usage is TRBV4-1 and J usage is TRBJ1-2; D unresolved. The source is a man aged 25 to 40 with HIV. The material was unsorted PBMCs, obtained less than 4.7 years after starting antiretroviral therapy. CDR3 in DNA: TGCGCCAGCAGCCAAGAGGCACGGGCCTCCTATGGCTACACCTTC. Translated, it gives CASSQEARASYGYTF.